This T cell receptor (beta chain) comes out of a study of post-analysis software for immune sequencing data (dated by TCRdb to about 2015). Regarding the complete study: The recorded disease courses included relapsing-remitting, secondary progressive and progressive-relapsing multiple sclerosis, and some patients had no subtype annotation. The patient repertoires were compared against 10 to 12 previously published healthy control repertoires obtained from donors aged 6 to 25 years. A subset of samples was prepared in parallel using single-end sample barcoding, then pooled and co-amplified after Illumina adapter ligation.

To demonstrate the VDJtools post-analysis software, the study profiled TCR beta repertoires from the peripheral blood of about 13 young patients with multiple sclerosis. Multiple sclerosis patients were children and adolescents aged about 6 to 15 years. On this clonotype: Its cognate antigen has yet to be identified. No base quality values were provided; no much bigger clone lies one nucleotide off.

Library creation used PCR. Reads for this sample came from an Illumina HiSeq 2500. To reduce PCR and sequencing biases, unique molecular identifiers were incorporated into the TCR beta cDNA libraries. Every 1 to 10 million input T cells yielded approximately 500,000 cDNA molecules, meaning each molecule approximated one T cell. The same protocol used for the earlier healthy control dataset was applied to prepare and sequence the patient libraries. Samples belonging to the same batch were prepared together, multiplexed and sequenced on a shared HiSeq lane. Under the source paper's analysis protocol: MIGEC handled the raw barcoded reads, throwing out single-read molecular identifier groups before consensus assembly and CDR3 extraction. Clonotype tables were post-analysed with VDJtools, and diversity was normalized by down-sampling all datasets to the smallest sample size. In repertoire overlap clustering, CDR3 amino acid sequences, but not nucleotide sequences, were matched to correct batch-related cross-sample contamination. The public reads were reanalyzed by TCRdb: fastp trimming at Q25, MiXCR alignment, in-frame beta chains only. A single entry per CDR3 protein holds the most common genes and DNA from its merged rows. TCRdb, not the original authors, processed these V and J calls. Recorded for this sample are hundreds of thousands of distinct CDR3 sequences; less than 35% of them occurred a single time. The biggest ten clones account for roughly 0.54% of the sample.

What the authors observed across the whole study: The multiple sclerosis patient group was slightly younger than the control group. Compared with controls, multiple sclerosis patients had significantly lower normalized Chao1 diversity, a finding suggesting substantial peripheral T-cell clonal expansion. Strong co-clustering of samples prepared in the same batch was shown by direct clustering with F measure, prompting a batch-effect correction.

This receptor was identified in a girl aged 10-17 years with multiple sclerosis. Material: blood.

In nucleotide form, the sequence is TGCGCCAGCAGCTTGGACAGCGAGCAGTACTTC. This sequence encodes CASSLDSEQYF. In this chain, TRBV5-1 is recombined with TRBJ2-5, with the D gene call left open. The J call may be faulty, since TRBJ2-7 better matches the DNA end. The CDR1 and CDR2 encoded by the germline V gene are SGHRS and YFSETQ. The CDR3 contains 11 residues, cysteine and phenylalanine counted. Of the read, only the CDR3 DNA is kept; its 33 bases are in frame from base 1.